The clone carrying this T cell receptor (beta chain) has only a few counts. The sample comes from a study of early T cells in non-severe SARS-CoV-2 infection. TCRdb re-called the 5' RACE reads through MiXCR, storing one row per CDR3 protein. The profile shows 25,000 to 30,000 distinct CDR3 sequences, 5.8% of them singletons. V was trimmed by 5 bases and J by 3 bases, leaving 1 base between them. This CDR3 has 10 residues. The receptor comes from an adult who was a healthcare worker with PCR-confirmed SARS-CoV-2 infection or an uninfected control (not recorded which). The rearrangement links TRBV12-3 or TRBV12-4 to TRBJ2-5, with D uncertain. The material sequenced was whole blood. CDR3 nucleotide sequence: TGTGCCAGCAGTAAAGAGACCCAGTACTTC. Translation: CASSKETQYF.